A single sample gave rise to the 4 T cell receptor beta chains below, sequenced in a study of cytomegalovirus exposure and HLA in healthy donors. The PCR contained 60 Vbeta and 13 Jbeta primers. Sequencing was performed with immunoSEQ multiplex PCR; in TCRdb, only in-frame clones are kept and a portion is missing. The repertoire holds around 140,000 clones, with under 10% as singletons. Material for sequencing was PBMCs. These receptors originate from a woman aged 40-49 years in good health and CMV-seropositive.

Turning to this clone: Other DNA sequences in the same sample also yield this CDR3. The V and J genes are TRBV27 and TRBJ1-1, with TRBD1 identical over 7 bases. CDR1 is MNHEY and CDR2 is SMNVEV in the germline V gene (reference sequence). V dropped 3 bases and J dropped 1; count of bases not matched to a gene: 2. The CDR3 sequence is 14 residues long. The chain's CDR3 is CASSFHRGNTEAFF. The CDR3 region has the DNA TGTGCCAGCAGTTTCCACAGGGGGAACACTGAAGCTTTCTTT.

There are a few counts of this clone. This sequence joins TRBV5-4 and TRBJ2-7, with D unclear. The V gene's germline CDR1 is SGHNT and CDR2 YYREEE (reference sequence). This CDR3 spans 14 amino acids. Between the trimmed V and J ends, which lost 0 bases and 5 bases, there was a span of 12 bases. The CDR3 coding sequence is TGTGCCAGCAGCTTGGGACAAGGCCGCAACGAGCAGTACTTC. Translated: CASSLGQGRNEQYF.

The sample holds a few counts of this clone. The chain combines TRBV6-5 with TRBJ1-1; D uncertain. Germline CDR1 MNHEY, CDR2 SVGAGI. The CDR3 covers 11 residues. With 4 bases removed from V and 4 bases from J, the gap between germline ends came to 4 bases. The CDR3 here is CASSSVTEAFF. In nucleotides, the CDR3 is TGTGCCAGCAGTTCGGTCACTGAAGCTTTCTTT.

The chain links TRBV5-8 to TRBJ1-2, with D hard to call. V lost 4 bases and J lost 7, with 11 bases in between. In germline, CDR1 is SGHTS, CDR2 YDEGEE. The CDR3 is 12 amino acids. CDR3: CASSAMGVGYTF. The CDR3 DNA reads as TGTGCCAGCAGCGCTATGGGAGTTGGCTACACCTTC.